The entry below describes one T cell receptor (beta chain). Its matching antigen is unknown. During its preparation, the TCRbeta library received unique molecular identifiers. TCRdb itself ran the PCR reads through MiXCR, one entry per CDR3 protein. The sample records under 400,000 distinct CDR3 sequences, roughly 25% being singletons. The CDR3 loop spans 15 amino acids. Germline V gene sequence: CDR1 KGHDR, CDR2 SFDVKD. V shed 3 bases, J shed 5 bases, and the junction held 5 bases outside the gene matches. This record belongs to a study of T-cell reconstitution after alpha-beta-depleted transplantation in children. Study-wide points: Several hundred expanded graft clones reportedly gave rise to the alpha-beta T cells present about two months after transplant. T-cell numbers and diversity one year post-transplant derived largely from freshly generated T cells.

The rearrangement uses TRBV24-1 and TRBJ1-3; 8 bases are shared with TRBD1. The sequence was obtained from a male patient aged 10 to 17 who had a stem cell transplant for acute lymphoblastic leukemia, so the T cells may come from the graft donor. This sample comprised PBMCs, mostly from graft donor cells, obtained 180 days after TCRalphabeta/CD19-depleted stem cell transplant. CDR3 amino acids: CATSDHRTGRNTIYF. As DNA, the CDR3 is TGTGCCACCAGTGATCACCGGACAGGGAGAAACACCATATATTTT.